Shown below are 26 T cell receptor beta chains from a single sample sequenced in a study of T cell responses to AZD1222 COVID-19 vaccine. Using immunoSEQ multiplex PCR, the repertoire was profiled, and TCRdb retains in-frame clones only, with some absent. In the table there are around 94,000 clones, 85% to 90% of which are singletons. The source was peripheral blood, collected on day 0 of AZD1222 vaccination. Every receptor here comes from an adult in good health.

This chain uses TRBV27 with TRBJ2-6, with 12 bases fitting TRBD2. The germline CDR1 and CDR2 sequences are MNHEY and SMNVEV (reference sequence). CDR3 length: 17 amino acids. With V trimmed by 6 bases and J by 1 base, 4 bases remained unmatched. The CDR3 sequence: CASSGLAGKSGANVLTF. In nucleotides, the CDR3 is TGTGCCAGCAGCGGACTAGCGGGGAAGTCTGGGGCCAACGTCCTGACTTTC.

The rearrangement links TRBV4-2 to TRBJ2-1; 12 bases are shared with TRBD1. The junction had 4 bases not matched to a gene; V was cut back by 0 bases and J by 7 bases. Germline loops: CDR1 LGHNA, CDR2 YNFKEQ. CDR3 length equals 16 residues. Here the CDR3 reads CASSQDPGQGANEQFF. CDR3 bases: TGTGCCAGCAGCCAAGATCCGGGACAGGGGGCGAATGAGCAGTTCTTC.

This chain connects TRBV7-2 to TRBJ2-7; D may be TRBD2 (6 bases). The CDR3 contains 16 residues. CDR1 is SGHTA, CDR2 FQGNSA, per germline. V lost 0 bases and J lost 2, with 14 bases in between. DNA of the CDR3: TGTGCCAGCAGCTTAGCGCATTCAGCGGGCGCCTACGAGCAGTACTTC. It yields the protein CASSLAHSAGAYEQYF.

This chain links TRBV6-1 with TRBJ1-2, with D possibly being TRBD1 (5 bases). In germline, CDR1 is MNHNS, CDR2 SASEGT. The CDR3 extends over 13 amino acids. The ends were cut back, 3 bases at V and 5 bases at J, with 10 bases in the middle. CDR3 DNA: TGTGCCAGCAGTGACAGGGATAATTATGGCTACACCTTC. This sequence encodes CASSDRDNYGYTF.

V usage is TRBV6-6 and J usage is TRBJ1-1; the D is unclear. The CDR3 consists of 11 residues. Germline-derived CDR1 and CDR2 are MNHNY and SVGAGI (reference sequence). The V end was cut by 5 bases, the J end by 3 bases, with 4 bases between. The CDR3, as DNA: TGTGCCAGCAGTACCGACACTGAAGCTTTCTTT. As protein: CASSTDTEAFF.

The genes are TRBV5-1 and TRBJ1-1; 9 positions agree with TRBD1. The ends lost 4 bases at V and 4 bases at J; junction bases unmatched: 5. Germline V gene sequence: CDR1 SGHRS, CDR2 YFSETQ. CDR3 length: 14 amino acids. CDR3 protein: CASSGGQGITEAFF. The DNA for the CDR3 is TGCGCCAGCAGCGGGGGACAGGGTATCACTGAAGCTTTCTTT.

The V call is TRBV10-2, the J call TRBJ1-6; unclear D gene. The CDR3 has 13 residues. Germline V gene sequence: CDR1 WSHSY, CDR2 SAAADI. V was cut by 2 bases and J by 7 bases, with 6 bases left in between. Here the CDR3 reads CASSETENSPLHF. The CDR3 bases are TGCGCCAGCAGTGAGACAGAAAATTCACCCCTCCACTTT.

This clone was seen just once. The chain couples TRBV21-1 to TRBJ1-1; the DNA was not used to check the table's D call, TRBD1. TRBV21-1 is a pseudogene segment. The CDR3 is 13 residues long. The CDR3 DNA sequence: TGTGCCAGCAGCCACAGGGGGCGCGCTGAAGCTTTCTTT. Translation gives CASSHRGRAEAFF.

The gene calls are TRBV18 and TRBJ2-1; 9 bases match TRBD2. Germline CDR1 reads KGHSH; CDR2 reads LQKENI. The CDR3 is 18 residues long. The trim removed 2 bases at V and 5 bases at J, leaving 13 bases unmatched. The CDR3 DNA follows: TGTGCCAGCTCACCATGGGCTAGCGGGGCCTCCTTCAACAATGAGCAGTTCTTC. Its protein product is CASSPWASGASFNNEQFF.

The gene calls are TRBV4-1 and TRBJ1-4; D is unclear. Germline values: CDR1 MGHRA, CDR2 YSYEKL. Trimming took off 4 bases at V and 8 bases at J, with 17 bases between the two ends. This CDR3 is 15 amino acids long. The CDR3 here is CASSPSPNPGEKLFF. The CDR3 region has the DNA TGCGCCAGCAGCCCCTCCCCCAATCCCGGGGAAAAACTGTTTTTT.

This chain uses TRBV4-1 with TRBJ1-5, with unresolved D. V gave up 2 bases and J gave up 0 bases, with 8 bases separating them. The CDR3 runs 15 residues. Germline-derived CDR1 and CDR2 are MGHRA and YSYEKL. CDR3 DNA sequence: TGCGCCAGCAGCCAAAGCCAGTATAGCAATCAGCCCCAGCATTTT. It encodes CASSQSQYSNQPQHF.

In this sample, this clone turned up a few times. The chain carries TRBV19 and TRBJ1-1; D possibly corresponds to TRBD1 (6 bases). V shed 5 bases and J shed 7 bases, with 8 bases lying between them. The germline V gene has CDR1 LNHDA and CDR2 SQIVND (reference sequence). This CDR3 spans 11 amino acids. The CDR3, as DNA: TGTGCCAGTAGTGTAGGGGGTGAAGCTTTCTTT. As protein: CASSVGGEAFF.

The DNA for the CDR3 is TGTGCCAGTAGTATAGATCTGGGCTCCTATGGCTACACCTTC. It specifies CASSIDLGSYGYTF. The rearrangement joins TRBV19 to TRBJ1-2; D remains ambiguous. Germline V lookup: CDR1 LNHDA, CDR2 SQIVND (reference sequence). Trimming pared 0 bases from V and 4 bases from J, leaving 9 bases between. This CDR3 contains 14 residues.

The V call is TRBV19, the J call TRBJ2-1; a possible D gene is TRBD2 (7 bases). The CDR3 length is 15 residues. V lost 1 base and J lost 4, with 11 bases in between. Per germline, CDR1 LNHDA and CDR2 SQIVND (reference sequence). The CDR3 region is CASSIAGGPYNEQFF. DNA for the CDR3: TGTGCCAGTAGTATAGCGGGGGGCCCGTACAATGAGCAGTTCTTC.

CDR3 sequence (DNA): TGTGCCATAAGGGGGGGACAGGCCATGAGAGGCTACACCTTC. It encodes CAIRGGQAMRGYTF. V is TRBV28 and J is TRBJ1-2; TRBD1 agrees at 8 bases. CDR1 MDHEN and CDR2 SYDVKM come from the germline V gene. The junction had 15 bases not matched to a gene; V was cut back by 10 bases and J by 8 bases. CDR3 size: 14 residues.

The chain is built from TRBV29-1 and TRBJ2-3, with 8 nucleotides matching TRBD2. CDR1 and CDR2 from the germline V gene are SQVTM and ANQGSEA. The V and J ends lost 1 base and 3 bases, in that order; junction bases with no gene match: 9. This CDR3 is 16 amino acids long. The CDR3 here is CSVEGVAGKMTDTQYF. CDR3 nucleotide sequence: TGCAGCGTTGAAGGGGTAGCGGGGAAGATGACAGATACGCAGTATTTT.

This chain joins TRBV5-6 and TRBJ1-1; 8 nucleotides agree with TRBD1. Germline V CDR1 and CDR2: SGHDT, YYEEEE. Trimming at V came to 0 bases and at J to 1 base, leaving 5 bases not matched to a gene. CDR3 size: 16 residues. The CDR3 DNA follows: TGTGCCAGCAGCTTGGGGACAGGGAGGGCGAACACTGAAGCTTTCTTT. Its translation is CASSLGTGRANTEAFF. Full variable domain (outside the CDR3, taken from reference TRBV5-6 and TRBJ1-1): DAGVTQSPTHLIKTRGQQVTLRCSPKSGHDTVSWYQQALGQGPQFIFQYYEEEERQRGNFPDRFSGHQFPNYSSELNVNALLLGDSALYLCASSLGTGRANTEAFFGQGTRLTVV.

Only a few counts were recorded for this clone. The sample carries other DNA sequences with the same CDR3. This chain joins TRBV15 and TRBJ1-2, with D possibly matching TRBD1 (6 bases). V was trimmed by 0 bases and J by 6 bases, leaving 8 bases between them. The CDR3 has 13 amino acids. Germline assignment: CDR1 LNHNV and CDR2 YYDKDF (reference sequence). CDR3 amino acids: CATSREEGDGYTF. CDR3 DNA sequence: TGTGCCACCAGCAGAGAGGAGGGGGATGGCTACACCTTC.

In DNA form, the CDR3 reads TGTGCCAGCAGCTTAACCGGGACAGGGAATTCACCCCTCCACTTT. Its protein is CASSLTGTGNSPLHF. The J gene is TRBJ1-6, the V gene TRBV9; 9 nucleotides align to TRBD1. Looked up from germline, CDR1 is SGDLS and CDR2 is YYNGEE. The CDR3 has 15 amino acids. V shed 4 bases, J shed 7 bases, and the junction held 6 bases outside the gene matches. Full variable domain (outside the CDR3, taken from reference TRBV9 and TRBJ1-6): DSGVTQTPKHLITATGQRVTLRCSPRSGDLSVYWYQQSLDQGLQFLIQYYNGEERAKGNILERFSAQQFPDLHSELNLSSLELGDSALYFCASSLTGTGNSPLHFGNGTRLTVT.

The J gene is TRBJ2-1, the V gene TRBV6-6, with D hard to call. CDR1 and CDR2 (germline): MNHNY, SVGAGI (reference sequence). V lost 5 bases to trimming and J lost 0 bases, with 8 bases between them. CDR3 length equals 14 residues. The CDR3 loop reads CASSTRSSYNEQFF. DNA for the CDR3: TGTGCCAGCAGTACCCGGTCCTCCTACAATGAGCAGTTCTTC.

The chain couples TRBV25-1 to TRBJ2-5; no definite D call. Trimming removed 1 base from V and 3 bases from J, with 6 bases in between. The CDR3 is 13 amino acids. In germline, CDR1 is MGHDK, CDR2 SYGVNS. CDR3 in DNA: TGTGCCAGCAGTGAATTCAGGAAAGAGACCCAGTACTTC. Amino acids: CASSEFRKETQYF.

The J gene is TRBJ2-1, the V gene TRBV10-3; 9 bases agree with TRBD2. Trimming took 6 bases from V and 6 from J; bases not matched to a gene: 3. In germline, CDR1 is ENHRY, CDR2 SYGVKD. The CDR3 is 13 amino acids. The CDR3 DNA reads TGTGCCATCAGGGGGACTAGCCTCAATGAGCAGTTCTTC. Its protein product is CAIRGTSLNEQFF.

The chain couples TRBV13 to TRBJ1-1; the D gene is possibly TRBD1 (5 bases). Germline assignment: CDR1 PRHDT and CDR2 FYEKMQ (reference sequence). This CDR3 spans 15 amino acids. Deletions cut 4 bases from V and 0 bases from J, with 12 bases between. The CDR3 is CASSSDNNMNTEAFF. DNA for the CDR3: TGTGCCAGCAGCTCGGACAATAATATGAACACTGAAGCTTTCTTT.

The V and J genes are TRBV7-6 and TRBJ1-6; 8 nucleotides line up with TRBD1. Germline assignment: CDR1 SGHVS and CDR2 FNYEAQ. The CDR3 covers 16 residues. V shed 4 bases, J shed 7 bases, and the junction held 9 bases outside the gene matches. The CDR3: CASSSPDREINSPLHF. As DNA, the CDR3 is TGTGCCAGCAGCTCCCCGGACAGGGAAATCAATTCACCCCTCCACTTT.

This chain links TRBV2 with TRBJ1-2; 10 bases map to TRBD1. There are 15 residues in the CDR3. V was clipped by 9 bases and J by 6 bases; unmatched bases: 13. The germline V gene encodes CDR1 SNHLY and CDR2 FYNNEI. Written as DNA, the CDR3 is TGTGCCAGTGAACCGGGACAGGGGTTAGAGAATGGCTACACCTTC. It specifies CASEPGQGLENGYTF.

This clone appeared a few times. The rearrangement uses TRBV7-3 and TRBJ2-1; 12 bases line up with TRBD2. The germline V gene has CDR1 SGHTA and CDR2 FQGTGA. The trim removed 3 bases at V and 6 bases at J, leaving 6 bases unmatched. The CDR3 is 16 residues long. The CDR3 loop is CASSFDGLAGFNEQFF. The CDR3 coding sequence is TGTGCCAGCAGCTTTGATGGACTAGCGGGGTTCAATGAGCAGTTCTTC.